Listed below are T cell receptor beta chains from one sample, sequenced in a study of identical twins. TCRdb processed the 5' RACE reads anew with MiXCR; each CDR3 protein has one entry. This sample has under 300,000 distinct CDR3 sequences, with about 13% found just once. These data also formed part of another study, on yellow fever vaccine responses in identical twins.

Input material: memory (CD45RO+) T cells sorted from blood. These receptors were taken from a woman aged 18-29 years in good health. The CDR3 runs from the conserved cysteine through the conserved F or W. D genes are given only for firm matches. Expanded clones get a size class; other rows say once, few or many, or leave the size out.

J gene	D gene	V gene	clone size	CDR3 DNA	CDR3 protein
TRBJ2-2	NA	TRBV20-1	few	TGCAGTGCCCCCGACTACGAAACCGGGGAGCTGTTTTTT	CSAPDYETGELFF
TRBJ2-3	NA	TRBV4-3	few	TGCGCCAGCAGCCAAGATAGTCCAGGACGAGGAGATACGCAGTATTTT	CASSQDSPGRGDTQYF
TRBJ2-1	TRBD2	TRBV12-5	NA	TGTGCTAGTGGTTTAGGACTAGCGGGAGACGGCGAGCAGTTCTTC	CASGLGLAGDGEQFF
TRBJ2-5	TRBD2	TRBV20-1	NA	TGCAGTGCTAGAGGACTAGCGGGATGGGAGACCCAGTACTTC	CSARGLAGWETQYF
TRBJ2-7	TRBD2	TRBV20-1	NA	TGCAGTGCTAGAGATAGCGGGAGGGCTTCCCACGAGCAGTACTTC	CSARDSGRASHEQYF
TRBJ1-1	TRBD1	TRBV6-1	many	TGTGCCAGCAGAGGAAGGACAGGGAACACTGAAGCTTTCTTT	CASRGRTGNTEAFF
TRBJ2-3	NA	TRBV24-1	NA	TGTGCCACCAGTGATCCCGGACGGCTGATCACAGATACGCAGTATTTT	CATSDPGRLITDTQYF
TRBJ2-7	NA	TRBV6-2/TRBV6-3	few	TGTGCCAGCGGGCGGCTCGAACTGGTCTCCTACGAGCAGTACTTC	CASGRLELVSYEQYF
TRBJ2-5	TRBD2	TRBV20-1	few	TGCAGTGCTCCACCCGGGACTAGCAAGACCCAGTACTTC	CSAPPGTSKTQYF
TRBJ2-5	TRBD1	TRBV20-1	few	TGCAGTGCTAGAACTTACAGGGGCCAAGAGACCCAGTACTTC	CSARTYRGQETQYF
TRBJ2-1	NA	TRBV16	NA	TGTGCCAGCAGCCCCCCCCGGACGGGGAGCTCCTACGATGAGCAGTTCTTC	CASSPPRTGSSYDEQFF
TRBJ2-2	NA	TRBV20-1	many	TGCAGTGCCTCGGACACGAACACCGGGGAGCTGTTTTTT	CSASDTNTGELFF
TRBJ2-7	NA	TRBV9	few	TGTGCCAGCAGCGGACGACGCCGGGGGTGGAGTCTCGAGCAGTACTTC	CASSGRRRGWSLEQYF
TRBJ2-7	TRBD1	TRBV27	few	TGTGCCAGCAGTGAGGGGGCTGGGGAGCAGTACTTC	CASSEGAGEQYF
TRBJ2-2	TRBD1	TRBV6-5	few	TGTGCCAGCAGTTACTATCGAGGACAGGGGGCGGTCACCGGGGAGCTGTTTTTT	CASSYYRGQGAVTGELFF
TRBJ2-1	TRBD2	TRBV7-2	few	TGTGCCAGCAGCCGTAGCGGGGGGGCAAGCGGTGAGCAGTTCTTC	CASSRSGGASGEQFF
TRBJ2-7	TRBD2	TRBV7-9	NA	TGTGCCAGCAGCCTAGGGACTAGCGGGAACGAGCAGTACTTC	CASSLGTSGNEQYF
TRBJ2-3	NA	TRBV5-1	NA	TGCGCCAGCAGCGGGACCGGGACGATGTACCCAGATACGCAGTATTTT	CASSGTGTMYPDTQYF